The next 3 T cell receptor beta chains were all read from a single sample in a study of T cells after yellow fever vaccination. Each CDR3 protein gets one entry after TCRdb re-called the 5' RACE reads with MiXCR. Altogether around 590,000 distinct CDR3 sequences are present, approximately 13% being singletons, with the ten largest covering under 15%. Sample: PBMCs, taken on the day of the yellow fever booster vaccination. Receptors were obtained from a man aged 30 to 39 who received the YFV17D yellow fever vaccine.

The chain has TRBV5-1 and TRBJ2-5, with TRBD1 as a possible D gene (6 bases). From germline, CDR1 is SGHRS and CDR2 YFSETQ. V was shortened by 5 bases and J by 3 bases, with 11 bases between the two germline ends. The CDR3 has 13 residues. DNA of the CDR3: TGCGCCAGCAGTATGGGGGCCGAAGAGACCCAGTACTTC. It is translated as CASSMGAEETQYF.

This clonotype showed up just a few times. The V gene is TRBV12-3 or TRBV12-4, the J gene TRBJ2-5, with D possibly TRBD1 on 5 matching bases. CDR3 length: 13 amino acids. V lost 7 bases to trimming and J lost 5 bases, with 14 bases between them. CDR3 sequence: CASKGHGSETQYF. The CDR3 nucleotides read TGTGCCAGCAAAGGACACGGGTCTGAGACCCAGTACTTC.

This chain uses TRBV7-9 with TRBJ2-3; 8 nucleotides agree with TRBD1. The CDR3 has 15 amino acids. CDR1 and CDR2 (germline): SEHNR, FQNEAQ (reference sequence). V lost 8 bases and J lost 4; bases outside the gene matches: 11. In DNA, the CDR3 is TGTGCCAGCTCACCAAGACAGGGGATGCCAGATACGCAGTATTTT. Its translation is CASSPRQGMPDTQYF.